The 15 T cell receptor beta chains given below trace back to one sample, sequenced in a study of T-cell reconstitution after alpha-beta-depleted transplantation in children. As it was prepared, the TCRbeta library received unique molecular identifiers. TCRdb reanalysed the PCR reads using MiXCR and keeps one entry per CDR3 protein. The sample has approximately 640,000 distinct CDR3 sequences, 16% seen once. Sequenced material: PBMCs from the stem cell graft donor, taken from the stem cell graft. All receptors come from a human donor who donated a stem cell graft to a child with acute myeloid leukemia.

The genes are TRBV29-1 and TRBJ1-2; TRBD1 matches at 8 bases. This CDR3 has 13 residues. Per the germline V gene, CDR1 is SQVTM and CDR2 is ANQGSEA. The junction had 7 bases not matched to a gene; V was cut back by 5 bases and J by 5 bases. CDR3 in DNA: TGCAGCGTTACGAACAGGGGGTCTTATGGCTACACCTTC. Translating gives CSVTNRGSYGYTF. The complete variable domain, with remaining parts taken from reference TRBV29-1 and TRBJ1-2, reads SAVISQKPSRDICQRGTSLTIQCQVDSQVTMMFWYRQQPGQSLTLIATANQGSEATYESGFVIDKFPISRPNLTFSTLTVSNMSPEDSSIYLCSVTNRGSYGYTFGSGTRLTVV.

This clonotype was seen a few times. V gene TRBV20-1 combines with J gene TRBJ2-3; D is perhaps TRBD2 (6 bases). CDR1 and CDR2 (germline): DFQATT, SNEGSKA (reference sequence). V shed 1 base and J shed 0 bases, with 17 bases lying between them. The CDR3 runs 17 residues. The CDR3 DNA is TGCAGTGCTAGAGTCCTACGGGGACTTTATAGCACAGATACGCAGTATTTT. This sequence encodes CSARVLRGLYSTDTQYF.

V and J are TRBV20-1 and TRBJ1-2; D unresolved. The CDR3 has 12 amino acids. Trimming shortened V by 3 bases and J by 10 bases, and 15 bases separated the two germline ends. Germline V gene data show CDR1 as DFQATT and CDR2 as SNEGSKA (reference sequence). The CDR3 spells CSASSDGTIYTF. CDR3 nucleotide sequence: TGCAGTGCTAGTAGTGACGGAACGATCTACACCTTC.

In this sample, this clonotype turned up many times. The chain carries TRBV6-4 and TRBJ2-5; D is unclear. Germline CDR1 is MRHNA and CDR2 is SNTAGT. CDR3 size: 12 residues. Trimming removed 7 bases from V and 1 base from J, with 7 bases in between. CDR3 sequence: CASNQSQETQYF. In nucleotides, the CDR3 is TGTGCCAGCAATCAGAGCCAAGAGACCCAGTACTTC.

V and J are TRBV4-3 and TRBJ2-1; TRBD2 aligns across 15 bases. CDR3 length equals 18 residues. CDR1 and CDR2 from the germline V gene are LGHNA and YSLEER. V lost 2 bases, J lost 4 bases, and 6 bases stayed unmatched. The CDR3 reads CASSQPLGTSGGYNEQFF. CDR3 nucleotide sequence: TGCGCCAGCAGCCAACCCCTCGGGACTAGCGGGGGGTACAATGAGCAGTTCTTC.

This chain joins TRBV10-3 and TRBJ2-7; perhaps TRBD2 as D (6 bases). The germline CDR1 and CDR2 sequences are ENHRY and SYGVKD. CDR3 length: 15 amino acids. With 4 bases removed from V and 2 bases from J, the gap between germline ends came to 15 bases. This chain's CDR3 is CAISGDLLTTYEQYF. The CDR3 DNA follows: TGTGCCATCAGTGGGGACTTGCTCACCACCTACGAGCAGTACTTC.

This clonotype appeared once. A much larger clone sits a single nucleotide away, making a read error possible. This rearrangement joins TRBV12-3 or TRBV12-4 to TRBJ2-5; D remains ambiguous. The ends were cut back, 2 bases at V and 2 bases at J, with 12 bases in the middle. CDR3 length: 15 residues. The CDR3 loop reads CASSLRSSAQETQYF. CDR3 sequence (DNA): TGTGCCAGCAGTTTAAGGTCCAGCGCACAAGAGACCCAGTACTTC.

This clonotype was seen many times. The rearrangement links TRBV20-1 to TRBJ2-7; D is possibly TRBD2 (5 bases). With 6 bases removed from V and 3 bases from J, the gap between germline ends came to 15 bases. Germline V gives CDR1 DFQATT, CDR2 SNEGSKA (reference sequence). The CDR3 runs to 13 residues. The DNA of the CDR3 is TGCAGTGCCGCTTTGAGCGGCAGCTACGAGCAGTACTTC. Translated, it gives CSAALSGSYEQYF.

This clonotype was seen at least ten times. V usage is TRBV5-1 and J usage is TRBJ2-7, with TRBD1 matching over 8 bases. The trim removed 4 bases at V and 1 base at J, leaving 13 bases unmatched. Germline CDR1 reads SGHRS; CDR2 reads YFSETQ. The CDR3 length is 17 residues. The CDR3, as DNA: TGCGCCAGCAGCACAGGGACAGGCCCGACCCCTTCCTACGAGCAGTACTTC. Protein sequence: CASSTGTGPTPSYEQYF.

The sample holds a few counts of this clonotype. The rearrangement joins TRBV20-1 to TRBJ2-7, with 11 bases fitting TRBD2. V shed 0 bases and J 4 bases; nucleotides not matched to a gene: 11. The germline CDR1 and CDR2 sequences are DFQATT and SNEGSKA (reference sequence). The CDR3 is 17 amino acids. CDR3 sequence: CSARDLHSGGAGYEQYF. DNA of the CDR3: TGCAGTGCTAGAGATTTGCATAGCGGGGGGGCCGGGTACGAGCAGTACTTC.

This clonotype occurred many times. The chain is built from TRBV7-2 and TRBJ2-3; D might be TRBD2 (7 bases). Between the trimmed V and J ends, which lost 7 bases and 6 bases, there was a span of 17 bases. The CDR3 has 14 amino acids. Looked up from germline, CDR1 is SGHTA and CDR2 is FQGNSA. CDR3 bases: TGTGCCAGCACCCTAGGGGGGGCGCCGGATACGCAGTATTTT. Its protein product is CASTLGGAPDTQYF.

At least ten counts were recorded for this clonotype. The gene calls are TRBV11-2 and TRBJ2-2, with D perhaps matching TRBD1 or TRBD2 (6 bases each). The CDR3 is 18 amino acids. Germline V CDR1 and CDR2: SGHAT, FQNNGV. The V gene lost 1 base and the J gene lost 0 bases, with 15 bases spanning the gap. CDR3 nucleotides: TGTGCCAGCAGCTTAGGGGGTCGGGGGACACCGAACACCGGGGAGCTGTTTTTT. Protein sequence: CASSLGGRGTPNTGELFF.

This clonotype was counted between two and nine times. The chain is built from TRBV15 and TRBJ1-5, with D possibly TRBD1 on 5 matching bases. CDR1 and CDR2 from the germline V gene are LNHNV and YYDKDF (reference sequence). The V and J ends lost 1 base and 8 bases respectively, with 12 bases between them. The CDR3 covers 14 residues. In nucleotides, the CDR3 is TGTGCCACCAGCAGAGGGGGCGAGATCAAGCCCCAGCATTTT. As protein: CATSRGGEIKPQHF.

This clonotype was detected many times. This rearrangement joins TRBV20-1 to TRBJ1-1, with unresolved D. The CDR3 is 13 amino acids. V was trimmed by 1 base and J by 0 bases, leaving 6 bases between them. Germline V gene sequence: CDR1 DFQATT, CDR2 SNEGSKA (reference sequence). The DNA of the CDR3 is TGCAGTGCTAGAGGACGGATGAACACTGAAGCTTTCTTT. Translated, it gives CSARGRMNTEAFF.

V is TRBV20-1 and J is TRBJ2-1; TRBD2 matches at 9 bases. The CDR3 contains 15 residues. The germline V gene encodes CDR1 DFQATT and CDR2 SNEGSKA (reference sequence). After removal of 4 bases from V and 4 bases from J, the junction contained 8 bases not matched to a gene. In nucleotides, the CDR3 is TGCAGTGCTAAAGTGAGCGGGGGGCGGTACAATGAGCAGTTCTTC. It is translated as CSAKVSGGRYNEQFF.